The 3 T cell receptor beta chains presented below share a single source sample, sequenced in a study of identifying expanded T cells in peripheral blood. Clones were sequenced by immunoSEQ multiplex PCR, and TCRdb holds only the in-frame ones, with some missing. Here the sample spans over 80,000 clones, approximately 83% being singletons. The sequenced material came from blood. Receptors originate from a person aged 18-70 years in good health.

The chain carries TRBV4-3 and TRBJ2-2; TRBD1 is a possible D gene (5 bases). CDR3 length equals 14 residues. Trimming removed 1 base at V and 6 bases at J, with 9 bases between. The V gene's germline CDR1 is LGHNA and CDR2 YSLEER. In DNA form, the CDR3 reads TGCGCCAGCAGCCAAGGGCTGGGGCCCGGGGAGCTGTTTTTT. The encoded protein is CASSQGLGPGELFF.

The rearrangement links TRBV6-5 to TRBJ1-1, with D perhaps TRBD1 (6 bases). Germline V gene data show CDR1 as MNHEY and CDR2 as SVGAGI. V lost 5 bases to trimming and J lost 0 bases, with 13 bases between them. The CDR3 is 15 amino acids. The CDR3 region has the DNA TGTGCCAGCAGTCGCAACAGGGCGATGAACACTGAAGCTTTCTTT. Protein product: CASSRNRAMNTEAFF.

This clone was picked up a small number of times. This chain connects TRBV6-4 to TRBJ2-1; 13 bases align to TRBD2. V was pared by 3 bases and J by 4 bases, with 6 bases of the junction left unmatched. The CDR3 has 17 amino acids. From germline, CDR1 is MRHNA and CDR2 SNTAGT. As DNA, the CDR3 is TGTGCCAGCAGTGAGAGTGGACTAGCGGGGGCATACAATGAGCAGTTCTTC. It encodes CASSESGLAGAYNEQFF.